Sequencing of this TCR beta chain was carried out in a study of OX40 agonist ivuxolimab in advanced cancers. The study in broad terms: Ivuxolimab was an agonistic, fully human IgG2 monoclonal antibody directed against OX40 (CD134), a costimulatory receptor. Peripheral TCRbeta sequencing was intended to test whether TCR sequence diversity was altered and clonal T-cell expansion was caused by ivuxolimab. Intravenous ivuxolimab was administered to patients every 2 weeks at six dose levels: 0.01, 0.1, 0.3, 1.5, 3 and 10 mg/kg. Among the 50 to 55 dose-escalation patients, around 19 had hepatocellular carcinoma, 15 or so melanoma, 9 renal cell carcinoma and 9 head and neck cancer. Patients were allowed to have had prior anti-PD-1, anti-PD-L1 or anti-CTLA-4 therapy, and 40% of the dose-escalation patients had previously received checkpoint inhibitors. In the dose-escalation cohort, nearly 85% of patients were male, and the mean age was around 65 years with a range of roughly 20 to 79. The paper describes the monotherapy dose-escalation part (N ≈ 52 patients) of the phase I trial of ivuxolimab. Partial responses were achieved by three dose-escalation patients, of whom one had hepatocellular carcinoma and two had cutaneous melanoma. The paper as a whole reports these results and caveats: After ivuxolimab, more expanded clones were found on average in CD8+ T cells than in CD4+ T cells. At doses from 0.1 to 3.0 mg/kg, clonal expansion was seen in both CD4+ and CD8+ blood T cells between baseline and week 6. The antigen specificity of the clonally expanded peripheral T cells was not determined. Partial responders in the 0.1-3.0 mg/kg groups had among the lowest normalized peripheral clonal expansion, especially among CD8+ T cells. Low levels of normalized T-cell clonal expansion were also shown by some nonresponding patients.

V was cut back by 1 base and J by 10 bases, leaving a gap of 19 bases between them. The CDR3, cysteine through phenylalanine, is 15 amino acids long. Only the CDR3 DNA stays, 45 bases, in frame from base 1. Based on the germline V gene, the CDR1 and CDR2 sequences are MDHEN and SYDVKM. A remark on this clone: Its target antigen remains unknown. Qualities for individual bases were not recorded, and no much larger clone is one base off.

Genomic DNA was extracted from sorted cells for sequencing of the TCRbeta CDR3 region. The immunoSEQ Assay was used for sequencing of TCRbeta CDR3 regions. TCRdb obtained this table from immuneACCESS and retained in-frame rearrangements with V and J assigned. These tables miss some clones; where compared with another copy, unresolved V genes account for less than half of the shortfall, and the remainder is unexplained. Across this sample there are fewer than 85,000 clones, with more than 75% seen only once. The top ten hold roughly 8% of the sample. Patients with autoimmune disease history or receiving systemic immunosuppression were excluded from the trial. Peripheral blood for TCR sequencing was drawn from every dose cohort at baseline, at cycle 4 day 1 and at cycle 7 day 1. The samples were drawn from a first-in-human, open-label, multicenter phase I dose-escalation trial of ivuxolimab. Adults with locally advanced or metastatic melanoma, renal cell carcinoma, hepatocellular carcinoma or head and neck squamous cell carcinoma were enrolled in the trial. CD4+ and CD8+ T cells were sorted separately from peripheral blood before TCR sequencing.

Sequenced material: CD4+ or CD8+ T cells sorted from blood, taken in a trial of the OX40 agonist ivuxolimab. The chain is made from TRBV28 and TRBJ1-1; the D segment could be TRBD1, given 5 matching bases. The clonotype was recovered from an adult with an advanced solid tumor such as melanoma, head and neck, liver or kidney cancer. The DNA reads as follows: TGTGCCAGCAGTTTATTCGGGCAGGGAGGGAGGGGAGCTTTCTTT. Its translation is CASSLFGQGGRGAFF.